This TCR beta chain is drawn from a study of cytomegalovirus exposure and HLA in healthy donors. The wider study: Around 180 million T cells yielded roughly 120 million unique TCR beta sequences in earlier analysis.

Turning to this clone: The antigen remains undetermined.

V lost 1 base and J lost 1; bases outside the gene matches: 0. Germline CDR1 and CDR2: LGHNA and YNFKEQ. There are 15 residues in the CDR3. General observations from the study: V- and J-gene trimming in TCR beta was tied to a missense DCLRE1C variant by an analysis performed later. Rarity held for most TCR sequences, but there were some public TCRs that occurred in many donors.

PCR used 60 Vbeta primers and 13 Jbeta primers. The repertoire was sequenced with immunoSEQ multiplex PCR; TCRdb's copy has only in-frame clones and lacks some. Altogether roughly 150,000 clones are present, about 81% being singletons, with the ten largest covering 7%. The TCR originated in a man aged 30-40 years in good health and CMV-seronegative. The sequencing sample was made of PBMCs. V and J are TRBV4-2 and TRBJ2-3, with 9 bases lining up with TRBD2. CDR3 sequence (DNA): TGTGCCAGCAGCCAAGCTAGCGGGGGCACAGATACGCAGTATTTT. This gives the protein CASSQASGGTDTQYF.